Listed here are 6 T cell receptor beta chains from one sample, sequenced in a study of blood T cell repertoires in COVID-19. Assay used: immunoSEQ multiplex PCR; TCRdb lists only in-frame clones, some missing. The table has about 200,000 clones, approximately 80% seen once. Material: peripheral blood. These TCRs come from a woman of 80 years or more with COVID-19, enrolled during active disease.

This chain joins TRBV21-1 and TRBJ1-2; no DNA check was done on the table's D call, TRBD1. TRBV21-1 constitutes a pseudogene. The CDR3 consists of 12 residues. The CDR3 coding sequence is TGTGCCAGCCTACAGGGGGCGGACGGCTACACCTTC. Its protein is CASLQGADGYTF.

The J gene is TRBJ2-3, the V gene TRBV7-3; 11 positions match TRBD2. The ends lost 6 bases at V and 1 base at J; junction bases unmatched: 6. The CDR3 consists of 16 residues. The germline gives CDR1 SGHTA, CDR2 FQGTGA. Written as DNA, the CDR3 is TGTGCCAGCAGTCCTACTAGCGGGAGCGGCACAGATACGCAGTATTTT. Amino acid sequence: CASSPTSGSGTDTQYF.

The chain uses TRBV18 and TRBJ1-2; a weak D match, TRBD1 (5 bases). V was trimmed by 2 bases and J by 8 bases, leaving 12 bases between them. The length of the CDR3 is 13 residues. Germline-derived CDR1 and CDR2 are KGHSH and LQKENI. The CDR3, as DNA: TGTGCCAGCTCACCAAGGGCAGGGCAAGGCTACACCTTC. This encodes CASSPRAGQGYTF.

This chain's CDR3 is CASSQTGAGVLQPQHF. CDR3 in DNA: TGTGCCAGCTCACAAACAGGGGCTGGTGTCCTCCAGCCCCAGCATTTT. The chain links TRBV18 to TRBJ1-5; TRBD1 agrees at 7 bases. The V and J ends lost 4 bases and 7 bases, in that order; junction bases with no gene match: 13. Germline V gene lookup returns CDR1 KGHSH and CDR2 LQKENI. This CDR3 is built from 16 residues.

This clone was picked up a small number of times. V usage is TRBV19 and J usage is TRBJ1-3, with TRBD1 identical over 9 bases. With V trimmed by 6 bases and J by 8 bases, 5 bases remained unmatched. Germline lookup yields CDR1 LNHDA and CDR2 SQIVND (reference sequence). The CDR3 has 13 residues. The CDR3, as DNA: TGTGCCAGTAGGGGACAGGGTCGGGACACCATATATTTT. Translating it yields CASRGQGRDTIYF.

The rearrangement joins TRBV9 to TRBJ2-2; 10 bases match TRBD2. The trim removed 0 bases at V and 5 bases at J, leaving 7 bases unmatched. CDR1 is SGDLS and CDR2 is YYNGEE in the germline V gene. There are 17 residues in the CDR3. CDR3: CASSVELAGVKTGELFF. CDR3 bases: TGTGCCAGCAGCGTAGAGCTAGCGGGGGTCAAAACCGGGGAGCTGTTTTTT.